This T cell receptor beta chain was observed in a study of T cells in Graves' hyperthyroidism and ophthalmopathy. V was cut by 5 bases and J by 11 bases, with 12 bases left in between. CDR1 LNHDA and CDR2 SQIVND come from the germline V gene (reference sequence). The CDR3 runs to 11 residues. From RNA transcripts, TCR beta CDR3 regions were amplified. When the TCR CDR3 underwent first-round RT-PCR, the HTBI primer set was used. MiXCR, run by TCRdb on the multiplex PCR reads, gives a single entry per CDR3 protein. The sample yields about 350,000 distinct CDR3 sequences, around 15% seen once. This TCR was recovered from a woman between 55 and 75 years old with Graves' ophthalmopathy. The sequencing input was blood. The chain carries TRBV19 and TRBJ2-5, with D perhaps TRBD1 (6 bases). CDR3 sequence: CASSGTSGQYF. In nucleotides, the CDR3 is TGTGCCAGTAGTGGGACAAGTGGTCAGTACTTC.